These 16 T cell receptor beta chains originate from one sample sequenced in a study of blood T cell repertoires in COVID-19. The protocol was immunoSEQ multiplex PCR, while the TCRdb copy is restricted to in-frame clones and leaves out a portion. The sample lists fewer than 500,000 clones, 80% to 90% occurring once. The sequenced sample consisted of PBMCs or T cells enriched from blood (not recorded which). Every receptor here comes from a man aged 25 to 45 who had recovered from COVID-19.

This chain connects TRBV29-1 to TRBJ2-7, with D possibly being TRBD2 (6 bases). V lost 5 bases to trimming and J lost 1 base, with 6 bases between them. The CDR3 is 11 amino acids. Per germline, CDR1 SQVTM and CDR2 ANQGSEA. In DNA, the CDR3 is TGCAGCGTTCTAGCGTCCTACGAGCAGTACTTC. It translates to CSVLASYEQYF.

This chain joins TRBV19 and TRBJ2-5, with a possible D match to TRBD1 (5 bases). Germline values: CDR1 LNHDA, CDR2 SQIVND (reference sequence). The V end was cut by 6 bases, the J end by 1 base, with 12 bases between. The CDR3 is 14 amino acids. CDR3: CASSLGVFQETQYF. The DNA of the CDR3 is TGTGCCAGTAGCTTAGGGGTTTTCCAAGAGACCCAGTACTTC.

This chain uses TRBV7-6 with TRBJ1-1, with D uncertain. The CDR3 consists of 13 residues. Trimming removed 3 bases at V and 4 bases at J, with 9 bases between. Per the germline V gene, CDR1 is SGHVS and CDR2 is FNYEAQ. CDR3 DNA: TGTGCCAGCAGCTTTGATCGGGGCACTGAAGCTTTCTTT. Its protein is CASSFDRGTEAFF.

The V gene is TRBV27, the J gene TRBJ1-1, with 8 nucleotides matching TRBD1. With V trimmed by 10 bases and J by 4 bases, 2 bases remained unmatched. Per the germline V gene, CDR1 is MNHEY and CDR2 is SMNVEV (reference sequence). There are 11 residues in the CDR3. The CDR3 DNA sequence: TGTGCCACCAGGGGGCTCACTGAAGCTTTCTTT. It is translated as CATRGLTEAFF.

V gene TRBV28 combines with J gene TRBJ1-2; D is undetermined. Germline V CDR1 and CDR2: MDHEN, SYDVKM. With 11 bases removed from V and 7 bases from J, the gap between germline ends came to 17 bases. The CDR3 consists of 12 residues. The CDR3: CARHRSRGGYTF. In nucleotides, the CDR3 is TGTGCCCGCCATCGGTCCCGAGGTGGCTACACCTTC.

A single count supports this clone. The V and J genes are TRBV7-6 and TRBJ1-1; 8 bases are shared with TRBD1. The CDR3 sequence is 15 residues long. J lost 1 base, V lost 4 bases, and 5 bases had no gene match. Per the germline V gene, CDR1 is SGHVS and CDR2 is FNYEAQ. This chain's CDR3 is CASSSGQGRNTEAFF. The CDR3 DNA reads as TGTGCCAGCAGCTCCGGACAGGGCAGGAACACTGAAGCTTTCTTT.

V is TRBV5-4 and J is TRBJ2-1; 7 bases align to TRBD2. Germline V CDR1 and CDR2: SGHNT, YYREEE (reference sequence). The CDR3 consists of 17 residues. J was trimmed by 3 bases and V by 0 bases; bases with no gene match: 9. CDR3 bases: TGTGCCAGCAGCTTGGGAGGGGCTAGCGGCCTCTACAATGAGCAGTTCTTC. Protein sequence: CASSLGGASGLYNEQFF.

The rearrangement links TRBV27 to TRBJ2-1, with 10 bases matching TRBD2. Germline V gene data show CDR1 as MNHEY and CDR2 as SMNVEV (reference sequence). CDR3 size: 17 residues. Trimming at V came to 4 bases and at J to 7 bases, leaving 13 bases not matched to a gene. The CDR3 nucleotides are TGTGCCAGCAGTTCCCTCGATGGAGCGGGAGGGCGGAATGAGCAGTTCTTC. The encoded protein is CASSSLDGAGGRNEQFF.

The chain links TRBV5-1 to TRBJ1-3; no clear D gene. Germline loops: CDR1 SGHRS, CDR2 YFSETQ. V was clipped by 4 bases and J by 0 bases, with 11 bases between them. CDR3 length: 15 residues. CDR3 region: CASSPGLSSGNTIYF. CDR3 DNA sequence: TGCGCCAGCAGCCCAGGACTGAGCTCTGGAAACACCATATATTTT.

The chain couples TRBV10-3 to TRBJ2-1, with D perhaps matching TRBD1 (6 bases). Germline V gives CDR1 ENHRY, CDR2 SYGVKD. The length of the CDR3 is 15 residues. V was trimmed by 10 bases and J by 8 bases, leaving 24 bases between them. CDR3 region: CATTPGHSSTDEQFF. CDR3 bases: TGTGCCACAACACCGGGACATAGTTCCACTGATGAGCAGTTCTTC.

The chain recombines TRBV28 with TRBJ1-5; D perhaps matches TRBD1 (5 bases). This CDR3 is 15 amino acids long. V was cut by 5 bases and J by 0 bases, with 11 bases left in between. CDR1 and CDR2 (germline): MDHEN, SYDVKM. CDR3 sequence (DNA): TGTGCCAGCAGTAGGACATCCTATAGCAATCAGCCCCAGCATTTT. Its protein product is CASSRTSYSNQPQHF.

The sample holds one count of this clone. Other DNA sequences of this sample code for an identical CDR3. In nucleotides, the CDR3 is TGTGCCAGCAGCTTAGGCAGGGGTAACACTGAAGCTTTCTTT. Translated, it gives CASSLGRGNTEAFF. The chain employs TRBV7-2 and TRBJ1-1, with TRBD1 as a possible D gene (6 bases). V was shortened by 1 base and J by 2 bases, with 8 bases between the two germline ends. Germline V lookup: CDR1 SGHTA, CDR2 FQGNSA. This CDR3 region has 14 residues.

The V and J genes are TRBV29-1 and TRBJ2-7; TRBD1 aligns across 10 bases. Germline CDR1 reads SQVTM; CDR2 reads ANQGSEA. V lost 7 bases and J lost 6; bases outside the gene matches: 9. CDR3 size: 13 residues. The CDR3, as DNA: TGCAGCGCTAAAAGGGACAGGGGTTTCGAGCAGTACTTC. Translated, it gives CSAKRDRGFEQYF.

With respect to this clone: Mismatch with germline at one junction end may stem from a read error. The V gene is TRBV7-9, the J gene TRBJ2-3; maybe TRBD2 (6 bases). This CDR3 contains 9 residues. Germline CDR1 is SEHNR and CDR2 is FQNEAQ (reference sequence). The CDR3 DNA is TGTGCCAGCAGCTTGCGGGACTCTTTT. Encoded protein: CASSLRDSF.

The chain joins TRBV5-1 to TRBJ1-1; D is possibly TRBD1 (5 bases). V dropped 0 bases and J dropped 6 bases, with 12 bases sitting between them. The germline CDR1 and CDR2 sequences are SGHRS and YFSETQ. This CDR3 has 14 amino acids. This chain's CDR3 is CASSLAQSGAEAFF. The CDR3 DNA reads TGCGCCAGCAGCTTGGCCCAGTCGGGGGCTGAAGCTTTCTTT.

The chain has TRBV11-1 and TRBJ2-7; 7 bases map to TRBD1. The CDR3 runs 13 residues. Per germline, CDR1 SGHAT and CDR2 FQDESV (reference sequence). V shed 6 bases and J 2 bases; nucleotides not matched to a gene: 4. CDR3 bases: TGTGCCAGCAGTCGCACAGGGGCCTACGAGCAGTACTTC. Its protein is CASSRTGAYEQYF. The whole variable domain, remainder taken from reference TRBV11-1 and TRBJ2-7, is EAEVAQSPRYKITEKSQAVAFWCDPISGHATLYWYRQILGQGPELLVQFQDESVVDDSQLPKDRFSAERLKGVDSTLKIQPAELGDSAMYLCASSRTGAYEQYFGPGTRLTVT.